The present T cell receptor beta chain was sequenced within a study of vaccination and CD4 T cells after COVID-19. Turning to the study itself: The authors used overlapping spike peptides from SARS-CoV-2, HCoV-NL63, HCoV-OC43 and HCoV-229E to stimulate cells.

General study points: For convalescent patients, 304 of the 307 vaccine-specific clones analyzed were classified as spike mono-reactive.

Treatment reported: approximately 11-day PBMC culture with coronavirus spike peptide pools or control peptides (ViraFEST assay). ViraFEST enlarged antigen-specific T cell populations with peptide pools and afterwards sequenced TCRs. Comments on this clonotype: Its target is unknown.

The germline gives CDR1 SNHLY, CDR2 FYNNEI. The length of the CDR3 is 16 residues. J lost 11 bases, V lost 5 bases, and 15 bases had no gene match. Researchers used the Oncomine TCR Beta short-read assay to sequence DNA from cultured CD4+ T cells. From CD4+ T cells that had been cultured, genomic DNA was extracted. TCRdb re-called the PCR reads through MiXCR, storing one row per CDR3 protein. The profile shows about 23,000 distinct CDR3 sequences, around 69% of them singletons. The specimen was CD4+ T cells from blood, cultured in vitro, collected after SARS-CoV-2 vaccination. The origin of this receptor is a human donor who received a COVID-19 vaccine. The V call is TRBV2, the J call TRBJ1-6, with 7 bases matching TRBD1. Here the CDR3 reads CASSQLRQGTGAPLHF. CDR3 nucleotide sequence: TGTGCCAGCAGTCAACTTCGACAGGGCACGGGAGCACCCCTCCACTTT.